Presented here are 3 T cell receptor beta chains from one specimen sequenced in a study of T cells after yellow fever vaccination. One entry per CDR3 protein results from TCRdb running MiXCR on the 5' RACE reads. Of 150,000 to 200,000 distinct CDR3 sequences in the sample, around 8.5% were seen once. Sequencing was performed on CD8+ T cells sorted from PBMCs, taken 45 days after the yellow fever booster vaccination. These receptor sequences come from a young man who received the YFV17D yellow fever vaccine.

The chain couples TRBV6-6 to TRBJ1-6; D is uncertain. This CDR3 is 13 amino acids long. Germline values: CDR1 MNHNY, CDR2 SVGAGI (reference sequence). Trimming took off 7 bases at V and 10 bases at J, with 14 bases between the two ends. The CDR3 reads CASTESRESPLHF. The CDR3 DNA reads TGTGCCAGCACTGAGTCGAGAGAATCACCCCTCCACTTT.

The chain is built from TRBV2 and TRBJ2-1, with TRBD1 matching 9 bases. CDR3 length equals 12 residues. Germline loops: CDR1 SNHLY, CDR2 FYNNEI. J lost 8 bases, V lost 7 bases, and 3 bases had no gene match. The CDR3 DNA reads TGTGCCAGCAAACAGGGGGCATATGAGCAGTTCTTC. The encoded protein is CASKQGAYEQFF.

In its sample, this clonotype was seen a few times. V and J are TRBV29-1 and TRBJ2-5; 7 nucleotides agree with TRBD1. CDR3 length equals 11 residues. V trimming: 3 bases; J trimming: 10 bases; junction bases outside the gene matches: 5. Germline CDR1 is SQVTM and CDR2 is ANQGSEA. The CDR3 is CSVDRGRNQYF. The CDR3 DNA reads TGCAGCGTTGACAGGGGGAGAAACCAGTACTTC.